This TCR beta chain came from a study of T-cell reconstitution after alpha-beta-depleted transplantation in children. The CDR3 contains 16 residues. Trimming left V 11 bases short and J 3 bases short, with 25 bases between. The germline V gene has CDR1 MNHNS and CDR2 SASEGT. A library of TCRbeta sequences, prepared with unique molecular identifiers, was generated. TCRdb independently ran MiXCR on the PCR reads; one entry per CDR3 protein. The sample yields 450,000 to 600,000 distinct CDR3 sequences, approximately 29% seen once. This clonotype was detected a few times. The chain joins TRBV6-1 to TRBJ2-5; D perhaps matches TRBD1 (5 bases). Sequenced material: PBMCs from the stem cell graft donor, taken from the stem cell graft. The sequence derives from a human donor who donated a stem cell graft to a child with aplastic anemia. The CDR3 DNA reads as TGTGCCTCCAAGCCTAATACGGGCAGGGTAAAAGAGACCCAGTACTTC. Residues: CASKPNTGRVKETQYF.